Listed below are T cell receptor beta chains from one sample, sequenced in a study of cytomegalovirus exposure and HLA in healthy donors. Libraries were prepared by immunoSEQ multiplex PCR; TCRdb keeps only in-frame clonotypes and omits some of them. Of roughly 120,000 clones in the sample, 55% to 65% were seen once. Material: PBMCs. The source of these receptors is a man aged 40-49 years in good health and CMV-seropositive. Each CDR3 is given with its conserved first and last residue. Fields, in order: clone size, J gene, D gene, V gene, CDR3 DNA, CDR3 protein. A D gene is named only where the DNA matches it firmly. Size values are once, few and many counts, or a class for expanded clones, and some rows have none.

>once|TRBJ2-7|TRBD2|TRBV6-5
TGTGCCAGCAGACTAGCGGGGCCCTCCTACGAGCAGTACTTC
CASRLAGPSYEQYF
>.|TRBJ1-4|.|TRBV28
TGTGCCAGCAAGGACAGATTTAATGAAAAACTGTTTTTT
CASKDRFNEKLFF
>.|TRBJ1-1|TRBD1|TRBV5-6
TGTGCCAGCAGATTCGGGACAGGTGTATCCGGAGCTTTCTTT
CASRFGTGVSGAFF
>.|TRBJ1-6|.|TRBV7-7
TGTGCCAGCAGCTTATTCGGGGTTTCGAGCAATTCACCCCTCCACTTT
CASSLFGVSSNSPLHF
>.|TRBJ2-6|.|TRBV19
TGTGCCAGTAGTGCCTTAACAGGGTCCGGGGCCAACGTCCTGACTTTC
CASSALTGSGANVLTF
>.|TRBJ2-7|.|TRBV6-5
TGTGCCAGCAGTTATGGGGGCAGGGTCTACGAGCAGTACTTC
CASSYGGRVYEQYF
>.|TRBJ1-2|.|TRBV9
TGTGCCAGCACGGGGTTTAACTATGGCTACACCTTC
CASTGFNYGYTF
>.|TRBJ2-7|.|TRBV11-2
TGTGCCAGCAGCTTATCGGCTCCCGAGGCCACCTACGAGCAGTACTTC
CASSLSAPEATYEQYF
>.|TRBJ1-5|.|TRBV7-9
TGTGCCAGCAGCTTAGTGGCAGGTGGGAATCAGCCCCAGCATTTT
CASSLVAGGNQPQHF
>.|TRBJ1-1|.|TRBV19
TGTGCCAGTTTTTTGGGCAGGTCGAACACTGAAGCTTTCTTT
CASFLGRSNTEAFF
>.|TRBJ2-7|TRBD1|TRBV7-2
TGTGCCAGCAGCTGGGGGACAGGGGTGGGCGAGCAGTACTTC
CASSWGTGVGEQYF
>.|TRBJ1-5|.|TRBV7-2
TGTGCCAGCAGCTTACGGTCCCTCTCTAGCAATCAGCCCCAGCATTTT
CASSLRSLSSNQPQHF
>.|TRBJ1-1|.|TRBV27
TGTGCCAGCAGTTTGCAGGGGAACACTGAAGCTTTCTTT
CASSLQGNTEAFF
>.|TRBJ2-2|.|TRBV29-1
TGCAGCGTTGATTCTGGCGGGACCGGGGAGCTGTTTTTT
CSVDSGGTGELFF
>few|TRBJ1-4|.|TRBV12-5
TGTGCTAGTGCCCGGGGGGGTAACTGGGTGAATGAAAAACTGTTTTTT
CASARGGNWVNEKLFF
>.|TRBJ1-6|.|TRBV7-2
TGTGCCAGCAGCTTAGTCGGCGGGGCAGAGAATTCACCCCTCCACTTT
CASSLVGGAENSPLHF
>many|TRBJ1-1|.|TRBV6-5
TGTGCCAGCGGTTTCAGGAACACTGAAGCTTTCTTT
CASGFRNTEAFF
>.|TRBJ2-1|.|TRBV9
TGTGCCAGCAGCGTAGGCGATGGGCAGTTCTTC
CASSVGDGQFF
>few|TRBJ2-7|TRBD1|TRBV7-3
TGTGCCAGCAGCCCGTGGACAGGGTTCTACGAGCAGTACTTC
CASSPWTGFYEQYF
>few|TRBJ2-7|TRBD1|TRBV5-5
TGTGCCAGCAGCTTTCTTCGGGACAGCTCCTACGAGCAGTACTTC
CASSFLRDSSYEQYF
>.|TRBJ2-2|.|TRBV9
TGTGCCAGCAGCCCCTTCACCGGGGAGCTGTTTTTT
CASSPFTGELFF
>.|TRBJ2-7|TRBD1|TRBV5-6
TGTGCCAGCAGCCACGGACAGGGGCTGTCCTACGAGCAGTACTTC
CASSHGQGLSYEQYF
>.|TRBJ2-3|.|TRBV5-1
TGCGCCAGCAGCTTGGATTCCATCACAAACACAGATACGCAGTATTTT
CASSLDSITNTDTQYF
>few|TRBJ2-7|TRBD1|TRBV4-1
TGCGCCAGCAGCCGATTATTGACAGGGAACTACGAGCAGTACTTC
CASSRLLTGNYEQYF
>.|TRBJ1-5|.|TRBV5-1
TGCGCCAGCAGCTTGTCAGGGCCCGATAGCAATCAGCCCCAGCATTTT
CASSLSGPDSNQPQHF
>.|TRBJ1-2|.|TRBV6-1
TGTGCCGGATCGGGAAGCCTCGGCTACACCTTC
CAGSGSLGYTF
>.|TRBJ2-7|TRBD1|TRBV6-5
TGTGCCAGCAGTAGGACAGGGGGTGTCGGATACGAGCAGTACTTC
CASSRTGGVGYEQYF
>.|TRBJ1-5|TRBD1|TRBV5-1
TGCGCCAGCAGCTTGGGGACAGGGGGAAATCAGCCCCAGCATTTT
CASSLGTGGNQPQHF
>.|TRBJ2-7|.|TRBV21-1
TGTGCCAGCAGCACCAGGACTAGCGGTGCCTACGAGCAGTACTTC
CASSTRTSGAYEQYF
>.|TRBJ2-7|TRBD1|TRBV9
TGTGCCAGCGGGGGACAGGGGGTGAGGGAGCAGTACTTC
CASGGQGVREQYF
>.|TRBJ2-5|.|TRBV11-2
TGTGCCAGCAGCCGAGATCAAGAGACCCAGTACTTC
CASSRDQETQYF
>.|TRBJ2-5|TRBD1|TRBV19
TGTGCCAGTAGTATAGGGGGACCGGGACAGCTCCAAGAGACCCAGTACTTC
CASSIGGPGQLQETQYF
>once|TRBJ2-1|TRBD2|TRBV7-9
TGTGCCAGCAGCCGACTCGGACTAGACTACAATGAGCAGTTCTTC
CASSRLGLDYNEQFF
>.|TRBJ2-7|.|TRBV11-2
TGTGCCAGCAGCTACGACAGGCCCTCTGCCTACGAGCAGTACTTC
CASSYDRPSAYEQYF
>few|TRBJ1-3|.|TRBV5-1
TGCGCCAGCAGCTTGGGAGCCGGTAGCTCTGGAAACACCATATATTTT
CASSLGAGSSGNTIYF
>.|TRBJ1-3|TRBD1|TRBV29-1
TGCAGCGTTGAAAACAGGGGGCCAGGAAACACCATATATTTT
CSVENRGPGNTIYF
>.|TRBJ2-5|TRBD2|TRBV5-1
TGCGCCAGCAGCTTGGCGACTAGCGGGGGGGCCGTTGGAGAGACCCAGTACTTC
CASSLATSGGAVGETQYF
>.|TRBJ2-1|TRBD1|TRBV7-9
TGTGCCAGCAACCCAAGTCACGAGACAGGGGAATATGAGCAGTTCTTC
CASNPSHETGEYEQFF
>.|TRBJ2-5|.|TRBV11-1
TGTGCCAGCAGCTCCCCGGTAGTTGCGGGTTCGACCCAGTACTTC
CASSSPVVAGSTQYF
>.|TRBJ1-1|.|TRBV27
TGTGCCAGCAGTTCGGAAACCCTGGGGAGGGTGGTCACTGAAGCTTTCTTT
CASSSETLGRVVTEAFF
>.|TRBJ2-1|.|TRBV19
TGTGCCAGTAAGCTAGGACGGCGGGCGGATGAGCAGTTCTTC
CASKLGRRADEQFF
>few|TRBJ2-7|TRBD1|TRBV11-2
TGTGCCAGCAGCTTAGGGTCCGGGACAGGGGGCTACGAGCAGTACTTC
CASSLGSGTGGYEQYF
>.|TRBJ1-1|.|TRBV5-1
TGCGCCAGCAGCTTTTCAGAGAACACTGAAGCTTTCTTT
CASSFSENTEAFF
>once|TRBJ2-1|TRBD2|TRBV4-2
TGTGCCAGCAGCCAAGATGGGACTAGCGGGGGGACACCTTACAATGAGCAGTTCTTC
CASSQDGTSGGTPYNEQFF
>once|TRBJ2-5|.|TRBV28
TGTGCCAGCAGTTTTGAAGGGGGTCTTCAAGAGACCCAGTACTTC
CASSFEGGLQETQYF
>.|TRBJ2-2|.|TRBV5-1
TGCGCCAGCAGCTTGCAGTACAGAGTCACCGGGGAGCTGTTTTTT
CASSLQYRVTGELFF
>.|TRBJ2-3|TRBD2|TRBV6-6
TGTGCCAGCAGTTACCATGGAACTAGCGGGACGGATACGCAGTATTTT
CASSYHGTSGTDTQYF
>.|TRBJ2-2|.|TRBV10-3
TGTGCCGGCCAGACAGGGAACACCGGGGAGCTGTTTTTT
CAGQTGNTGELFF
>once|TRBJ1-6|.|TRBV4-3
TGCGCCAGCAGCCAAGACGCCAGGGAAAACTCACCCCTCCACTTT
CASSQDARENSPLHF
>.|TRBJ1-2|TRBD1|TRBV4-2
TGTGCCAGCAGCCACCGACAGGGAGATGGCTACACCTTC
CASSHRQGDGYTF